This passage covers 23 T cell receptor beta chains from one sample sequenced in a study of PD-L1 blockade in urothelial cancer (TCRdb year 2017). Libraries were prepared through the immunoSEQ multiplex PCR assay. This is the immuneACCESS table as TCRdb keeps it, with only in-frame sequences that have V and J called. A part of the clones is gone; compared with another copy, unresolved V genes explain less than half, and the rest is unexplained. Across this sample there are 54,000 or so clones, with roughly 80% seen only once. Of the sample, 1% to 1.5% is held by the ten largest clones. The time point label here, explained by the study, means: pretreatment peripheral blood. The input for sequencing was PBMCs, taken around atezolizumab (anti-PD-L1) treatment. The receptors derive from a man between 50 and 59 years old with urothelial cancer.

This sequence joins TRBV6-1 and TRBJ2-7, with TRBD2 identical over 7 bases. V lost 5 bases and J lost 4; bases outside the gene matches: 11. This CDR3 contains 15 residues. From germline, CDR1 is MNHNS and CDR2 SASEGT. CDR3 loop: CASSPAGLAYYEQYF. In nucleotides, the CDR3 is TGTGCCAGCAGTCCAGCGGGACTGGCGTATTACGAGCAGTACTTC.

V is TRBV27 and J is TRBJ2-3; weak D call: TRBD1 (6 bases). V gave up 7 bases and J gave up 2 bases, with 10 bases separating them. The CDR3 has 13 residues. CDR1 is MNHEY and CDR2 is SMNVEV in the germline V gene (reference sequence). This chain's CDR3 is CASIGQPTDTQYF. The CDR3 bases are TGTGCCAGCATTGGACAGCCCACAGATACGCAGTATTTT.

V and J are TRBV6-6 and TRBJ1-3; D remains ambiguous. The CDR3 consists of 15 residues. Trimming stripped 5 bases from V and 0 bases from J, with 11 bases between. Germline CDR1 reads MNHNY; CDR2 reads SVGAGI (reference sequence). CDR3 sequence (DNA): TGTGCCAGCAGTAAACGCCAGTTCTCTGGAAACACCATATATTTT. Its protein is CASSKRQFSGNTIYF.

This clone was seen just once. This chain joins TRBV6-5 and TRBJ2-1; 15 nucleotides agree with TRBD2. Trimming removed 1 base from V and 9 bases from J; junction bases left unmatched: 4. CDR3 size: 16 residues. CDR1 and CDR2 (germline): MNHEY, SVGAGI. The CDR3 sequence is CASSYLTGLAGGEQFF. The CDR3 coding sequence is TGTGCCAGCAGTTACTTAACGGGACTAGCGGGAGGTGAGCAGTTCTTC.

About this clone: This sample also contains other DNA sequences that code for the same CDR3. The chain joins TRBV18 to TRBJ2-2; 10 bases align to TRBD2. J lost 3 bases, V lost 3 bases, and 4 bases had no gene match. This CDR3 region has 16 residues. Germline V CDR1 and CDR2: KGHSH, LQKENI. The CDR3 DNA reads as TGTGCCAGCTCACCCCTAGCGGGAGCGGACACCGGGGAGCTGTTTTTT. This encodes CASSPLAGADTGELFF.

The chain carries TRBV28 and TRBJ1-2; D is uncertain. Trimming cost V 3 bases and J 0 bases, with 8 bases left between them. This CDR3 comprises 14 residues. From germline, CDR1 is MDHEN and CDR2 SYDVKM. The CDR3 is CASSLASSNYGYTF. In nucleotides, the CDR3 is TGTGCCAGCAGTTTGGCCAGTTCTAACTATGGCTACACCTTC.

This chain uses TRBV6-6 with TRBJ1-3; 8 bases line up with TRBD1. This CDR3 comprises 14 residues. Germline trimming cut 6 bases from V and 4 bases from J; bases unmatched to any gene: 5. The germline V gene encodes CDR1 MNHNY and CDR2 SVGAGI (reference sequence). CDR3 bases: TGTGCCAGCAGAACCGGGACAGGCGGAAACACCATATATTTT. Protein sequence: CASRTGTGGNTIYF.

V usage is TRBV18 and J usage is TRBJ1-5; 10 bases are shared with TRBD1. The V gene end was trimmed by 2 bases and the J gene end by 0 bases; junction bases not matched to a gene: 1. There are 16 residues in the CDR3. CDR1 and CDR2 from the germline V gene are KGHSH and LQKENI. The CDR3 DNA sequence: TGTGCCAGCTCACCAGGGACAGGGGCTAGCAATCAGCCCCAGCATTTT. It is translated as CASSPGTGASNQPQHF.

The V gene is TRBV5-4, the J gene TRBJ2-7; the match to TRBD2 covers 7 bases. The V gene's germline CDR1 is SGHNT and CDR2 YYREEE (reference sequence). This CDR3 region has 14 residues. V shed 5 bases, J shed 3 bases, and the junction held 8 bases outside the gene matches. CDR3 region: CASRVTGGDYEQYF. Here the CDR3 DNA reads TGTGCCAGCAGGGTAACGGGAGGAGACTACGAGCAGTACTTC.

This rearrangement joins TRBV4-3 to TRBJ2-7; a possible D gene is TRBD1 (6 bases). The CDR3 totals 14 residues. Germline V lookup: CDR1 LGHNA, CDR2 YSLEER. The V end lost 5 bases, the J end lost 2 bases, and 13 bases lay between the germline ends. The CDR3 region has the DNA TGCGCCAGCAGCGTTAGTAGGGGGACCTACGAGCAGTACTTC. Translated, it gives CASSVSRGTYEQYF.

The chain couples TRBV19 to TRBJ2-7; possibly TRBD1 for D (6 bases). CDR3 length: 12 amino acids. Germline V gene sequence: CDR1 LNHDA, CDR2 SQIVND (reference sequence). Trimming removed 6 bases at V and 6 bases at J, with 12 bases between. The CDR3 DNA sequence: TGTGCCAGTAGCCCAGGGGTCTCCGAGCAGTACTTC. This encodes CASSPGVSEQYF.

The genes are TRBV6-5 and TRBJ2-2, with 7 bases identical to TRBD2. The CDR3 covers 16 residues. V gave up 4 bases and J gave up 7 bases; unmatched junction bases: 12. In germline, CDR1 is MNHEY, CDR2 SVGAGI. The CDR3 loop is CASSSSLARRFGELFF. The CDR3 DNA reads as TGTGCCAGCAGTTCGTCACTAGCGCGGCGCTTCGGGGAGCTGTTTTTT.

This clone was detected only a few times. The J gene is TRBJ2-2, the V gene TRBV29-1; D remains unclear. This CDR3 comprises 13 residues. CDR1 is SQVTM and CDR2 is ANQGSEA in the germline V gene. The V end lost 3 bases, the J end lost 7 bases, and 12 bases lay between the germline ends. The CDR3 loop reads CSVDLGINGELFF. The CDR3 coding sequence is TGCAGCGTTGACTTGGGCATAAACGGGGAGCTGTTTTTT.

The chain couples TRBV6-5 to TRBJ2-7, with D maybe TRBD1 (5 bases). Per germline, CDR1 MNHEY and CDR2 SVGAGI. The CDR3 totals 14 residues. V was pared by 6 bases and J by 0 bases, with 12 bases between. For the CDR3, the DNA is TGTGCCAGCAGCCCAGGGTGGAACTCCTACGAGCAGTACTTC. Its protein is CASSPGWNSYEQYF.

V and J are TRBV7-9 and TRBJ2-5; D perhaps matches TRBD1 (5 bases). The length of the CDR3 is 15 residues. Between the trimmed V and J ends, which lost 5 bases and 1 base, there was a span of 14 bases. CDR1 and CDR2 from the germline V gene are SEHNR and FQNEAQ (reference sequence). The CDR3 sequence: CASSPRQGAQETQYF. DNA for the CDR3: TGTGCCAGCAGCCCCCGTCAGGGTGCCCAAGAGACCCAGTACTTC.

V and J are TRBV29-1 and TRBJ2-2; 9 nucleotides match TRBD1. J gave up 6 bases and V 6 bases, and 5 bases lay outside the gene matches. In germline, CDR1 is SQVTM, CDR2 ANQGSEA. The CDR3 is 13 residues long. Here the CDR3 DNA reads TGCAGCGTAGACAGGGGGATGGCCGGGGAGCTGTTTTTT. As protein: CSVDRGMAGELFF.

The CDR3 loop reads CASSDVTGATNEKLFF. The CDR3 nucleotides are TGTGCCAGCAGTGATGTGACAGGGGCAACTAATGAAAAACTGTTTTTT. The V and J genes are TRBV6-1 and TRBJ1-4; TRBD1 agrees at 8 bases. The ends lost 3 bases at V and 0 bases at J; junction bases unmatched: 3. The germline gives CDR1 MNHNS, CDR2 SASEGT. There are 16 residues in the CDR3.

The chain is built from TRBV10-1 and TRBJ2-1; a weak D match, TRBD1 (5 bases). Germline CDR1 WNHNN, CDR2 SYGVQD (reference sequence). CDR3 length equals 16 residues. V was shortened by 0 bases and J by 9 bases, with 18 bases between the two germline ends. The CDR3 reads CASSESTQGYGGEQFF. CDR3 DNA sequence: TGCGCCAGCAGTGAGTCCACCCAGGGATATGGCGGTGAGCAGTTCTTC.

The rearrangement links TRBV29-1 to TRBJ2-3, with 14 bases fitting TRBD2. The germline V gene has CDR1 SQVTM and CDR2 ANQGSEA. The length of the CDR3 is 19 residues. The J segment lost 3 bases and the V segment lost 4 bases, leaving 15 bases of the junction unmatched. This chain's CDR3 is CSVVWGTSGRGRGTDTQYF. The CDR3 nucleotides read TGCAGCGTTGTTTGGGGGACTAGCGGGAGAGGACGTGGTACAGATACGCAGTATTTT.

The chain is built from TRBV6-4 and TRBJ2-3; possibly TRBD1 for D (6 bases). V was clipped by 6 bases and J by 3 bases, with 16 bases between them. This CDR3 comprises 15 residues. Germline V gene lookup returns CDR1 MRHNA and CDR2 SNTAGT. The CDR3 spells CASRDSSRGTDTQYF. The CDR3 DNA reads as TGTGCCAGCAGGGACAGTTCCAGAGGTACAGATACGCAGTATTTT.

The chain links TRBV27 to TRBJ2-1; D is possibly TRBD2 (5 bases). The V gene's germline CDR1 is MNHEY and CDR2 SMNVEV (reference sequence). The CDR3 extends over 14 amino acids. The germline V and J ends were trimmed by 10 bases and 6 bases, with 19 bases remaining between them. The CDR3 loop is CATSLGSPLNEQFF. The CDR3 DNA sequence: TGTGCCACCAGCCTAGGGAGCCCCCTCAATGAGCAGTTCTTC.

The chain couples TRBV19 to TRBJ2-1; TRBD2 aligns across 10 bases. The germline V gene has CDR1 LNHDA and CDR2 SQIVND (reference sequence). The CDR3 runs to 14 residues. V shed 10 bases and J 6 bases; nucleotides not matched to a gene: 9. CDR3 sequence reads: CATLAGGWRNEQFF. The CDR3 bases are TGTGCCACCTTAGCGGGGGGCTGGCGCAATGAGCAGTTCTTC.

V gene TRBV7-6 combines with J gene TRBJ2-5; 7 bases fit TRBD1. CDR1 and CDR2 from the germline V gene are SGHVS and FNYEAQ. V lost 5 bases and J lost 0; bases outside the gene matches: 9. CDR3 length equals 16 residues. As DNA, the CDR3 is TGTGCCAGCAGCGGAAATTTGGACAGGTACCAAGAGACCCAGTACTTC. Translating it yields CASSGNLDRYQETQYF.